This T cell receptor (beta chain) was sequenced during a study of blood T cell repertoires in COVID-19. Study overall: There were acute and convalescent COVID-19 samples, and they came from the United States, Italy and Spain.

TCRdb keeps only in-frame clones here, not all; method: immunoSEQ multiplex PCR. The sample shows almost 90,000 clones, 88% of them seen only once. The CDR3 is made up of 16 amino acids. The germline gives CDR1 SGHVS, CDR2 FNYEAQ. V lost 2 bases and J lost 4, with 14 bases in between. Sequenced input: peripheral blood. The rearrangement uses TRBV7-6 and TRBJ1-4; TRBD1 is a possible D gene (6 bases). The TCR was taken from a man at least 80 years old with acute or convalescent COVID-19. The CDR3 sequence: CASSLQSQGSNEKLFF. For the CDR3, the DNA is TGTGCCAGCAGCTTACAGTCCCAGGGGAGTAATGAAAAACTGTTTTTT.